The 9 T cell receptor beta chains below all came from one sample that was sequenced in a study of OX40 agonist ivuxolimab in advanced cancers. Produced via immunoSEQ multiplex PCR; TCRdb's table is partial and in-frame only. The repertoire holds around 76,000 clones, with roughly 82% as singletons. This sample comprised CD4+ or CD8+ T cells sorted from blood, obtained in a trial of the OX40 agonist ivuxolimab. The receptors derive from an adult with an advanced solid tumor such as melanoma, head and neck, liver or kidney cancer.

As regards this clone: One end of the junction fails to match germline, which may point to a read error. This rearrangement joins TRBV28 to TRBJ2-7, with 11 nucleotides matching TRBD1. The CDR3 consists of 11 residues. Germline CDR1 is MDHEN and CDR2 is SYDVKM. The CDR3 sequence: CASSDRDRGFF. As DNA, the CDR3 is TGTGCCAGCAGTGACCGGGACAGGGGGTTCTTC.

The chain carries TRBV5-1 and TRBJ2-3; D is perhaps TRBD1 (5 bases). Germline-derived CDR1 and CDR2 are SGHRS and YFSETQ. Trimming removed 1 base at V and 3 bases at J, with 18 bases between. The length of the CDR3 is 17 residues. Written as DNA, the CDR3 is TGCGCCAGCAGCTTGAGTGTGTCAGGGCGCCGAACAGATACGCAGTATTTT. Translating gives CASSLSVSGRRTDTQYF.

The chain recombines TRBV7-2 with TRBJ1-2; 7 bases match TRBD1. Germline V lookup: CDR1 SGHTA, CDR2 FQGNSA. After removal of 5 bases from V and 6 bases from J, the junction contained 15 bases not matched to a gene. CDR3 length equals 16 residues. CDR3 in DNA: TGTGCCAGCAGCCCATTCGTTTCCAGGGGGGATGATGGCTACACCTTC. Protein: CASSPFVSRGDDGYTF.

This clone was counted only a few times. The chain couples TRBV7-2 to TRBJ2-2; 10 bases are a match to TRBD2. V dropped 0 bases and J dropped 4; count of bases not matched to a gene: 2. CDR1 is SGHTA, CDR2 FQGNSA, per germline. The CDR3 contains 16 residues. The CDR3 loop is CASSLALAGSTGELFF. The CDR3 DNA sequence: TGTGCCAGCAGCTTAGCACTAGCGGGGTCCACCGGGGAGCTGTTTTTT.

CDR3 sequence reads: CASSIPGSGKAFF. The CDR3 nucleotides read TGTGCCAGTAGTATTCCAGGGTCCGGGAAAGCTTTCTTT. The rearrangement joins TRBV19 to TRBJ1-1; weak D call: TRBD1 (5 bases). The CDR3 has 13 amino acids. Per germline, CDR1 LNHDA and CDR2 SQIVND (reference sequence). V was cut by 3 bases and J by 9 bases, with 14 bases left in between.

The chain has TRBV7-8 and TRBJ1-3, with D possibly being TRBD1 (6 bases). CDR3 length equals 15 residues. Germline CDR1 SGHVS, CDR2 FQNEAQ. V lost 6 bases, J lost 7 bases, and 19 bases lay in between. The DNA for the CDR3 is TGTGCCAGCAGACCAGGGGACCCGAGGTCGAACACCATATATTTT. Translated: CASRPGDPRSNTIYF.

This clone came up once. The chain uses TRBV7-8 and TRBJ2-3, with 7 bases lining up with TRBD1. Looked up from germline, CDR1 is SGHVS and CDR2 is FQNEAQ. The CDR3 runs 15 residues. V was clipped by 5 bases and J by 2 bases; unmatched bases: 7. In nucleotides, the CDR3 is TGTGCCAGCAGCCCCAAGGGGGCAACCACAGATACGCAGTATTTT. Translating gives CASSPKGATTDTQYF.

The gene calls are TRBV6-1 and TRBJ1-2, with D perhaps matching TRBD1 (6 bases). The CDR3 has 16 amino acids. The V end was cut by 4 bases, the J end by 2 bases, with 17 bases between. Per germline, CDR1 MNHNS and CDR2 SASEGT. The CDR3 region has the DNA TGTGCCAGCAGTGTTACAGGGCGATCCCCCAACTATGGCTACACCTTC. Amino acid sequence: CASSVTGRSPNYGYTF.

The rearrangement uses TRBV4-3 and TRBJ1-2, with 9 bases aligning to TRBD1. The V segment lost 3 bases and the J segment 4 bases; nucleotides outside the gene matches: 6. Per germline, CDR1 LGHNA and CDR2 YSLEER. The CDR3 spans 15 residues. In DNA form, the CDR3 reads TGCGCCAGCAGCCAGGGGACAGGGAAGTTCTATGGCTACACCTTC. The encoded protein is CASSQGTGKFYGYTF.